One and the same sample provided the 21 T cell receptor beta chains below, sequenced in a study of blood T cell repertoires in COVID-19. Some clones are missing from TCRdb's copy, which holds only in-frame ones; the method was immunoSEQ multiplex PCR. Of around 200,000 clones in the sample, approximately 86% were seen once. The source material was PBMCs or T cells enriched from blood (not recorded which). These receptors were collected from a woman aged 30 to 39 who had been exposed to COVID-19.

V is TRBV19 and J is TRBJ1-1, with 9 nucleotides matching TRBD1. Germline-derived CDR1 and CDR2 are LNHDA and SQIVND (reference sequence). The CDR3 is 15 amino acids. V lost 2 bases and J lost 4; bases outside the gene matches: 5. DNA for the CDR3: TGTGCCAGTAGTATACAGCCGACAGGGGGCACTGAAGCTTTCTTT. Translation gives CASSIQPTGGTEAFF. Full variable domain (rest looked up from reference TRBV19 and TRBJ1-1): DGGITQSPKYLFRKEGQNVTLSCEQNLNHDAMYWYRQDPGQGLRLIYYSQIVNDFQKGDIAEGYSVSREKKESFPLTVTSAQKNPTAFYLCASSIQPTGGTEAFFGQGTRLTVV.

This chain joins TRBV19 and TRBJ2-7, with 11 bases fitting TRBD2. J was trimmed by 3 bases and V by 3 bases; bases with no gene match: 1. The CDR3 consists of 14 residues. Per the germline V gene, CDR1 is LNHDA and CDR2 is SQIVND (reference sequence). The CDR3 region is CASSILAGGYEQYF. In DNA form, the CDR3 reads TGTGCCAGTAGTATCCTAGCGGGGGGCTACGAGCAGTACTTC. Full variable domain (remainder filled in from reference TRBV19 and TRBJ2-7): DGGITQSPKYLFRKEGQNVTLSCEQNLNHDAMYWYRQDPGQGLRLIYYSQIVNDFQKGDIAEGYSVSREKKESFPLTVTSAQKNPTAFYLCASSILAGGYEQYFGPGTRLTVT.

The chain employs TRBV6-5 and TRBJ2-1; TRBD2 agrees at 13 bases. V shed 6 bases and J 7 bases; nucleotides not matched to a gene: 6. This CDR3 is 15 amino acids long. Germline V CDR1 and CDR2: MNHEY, SVGAGI. For the CDR3, the DNA is TGTGCCAGCAGCCGAGGACTAGCGGGGGTAAATGAGCAGTTCTTC. It codes for CASSRGLAGVNEQFF.

V and J are TRBV3-1 (or the pseudogene TRBV3-2) and TRBJ1-4, with 7 bases matching TRBD1. The trim removed 2 bases at V and 3 bases at J, leaving 3 bases unmatched. The CDR3 is 15 residues long. Germline CDR1 is LGHDT and CDR2 is YNNKEL (reference sequence). The CDR3, as DNA: TGTGCCAGCAGCCAAACCGGGACAGCTAATGAAAAACTGTTTTTT. This codes for CASSQTGTANEKLFF.

The rearrangement links TRBV5-1 to TRBJ2-5; possible D gene TRBD1, 6 bases. CDR1 and CDR2 (germline): SGHRS, YFSETQ. This CDR3 has 14 residues. V was trimmed by 0 bases and J by 3 bases, leaving 9 bases between them. Here the CDR3 DNA reads TGCGCCAGCAGCTTGGGCAGGGGAAAAGAGACCCAGTACTTC. Amino acids: CASSLGRGKETQYF.

The chain uses TRBV7-8 and TRBJ2-1; 10 nucleotides line up with TRBD1. Trimming took 5 bases from V and 6 from J; bases not matched to a gene: 13. The CDR3 consists of 17 residues. Germline-derived CDR1 and CDR2 are SGHVS and FQNEAQ. DNA of the CDR3: TGTGCCAGCAGCGACGGGACAGGGGCCGTGAAGGGCAATGAGCAGTTCTTC. As protein: CASSDGTGAVKGNEQFF. Drawing the rest from reference TRBV7-8 and TRBJ2-1, the complete variable domain is GAGVSQSPRYKVAKRGQDVALRCDPISGHVSLFWYQQALGQGPEFLTYFQNEAQLDKSGLPSDRFFAERPEGSVSTLKIQRTQQEDSAVYLCASSDGTGAVKGNEQFFGPGTRLTVL.

Only one count was recorded for this clone. V is TRBV10-2 and J is TRBJ1-3; possible D gene TRBD1, 6 bases. Trimming pared 6 bases from V and 0 bases from J, leaving 12 bases between. From germline, CDR1 is WSHSY and CDR2 SAAADI. This CDR3 region has 15 residues. The CDR3 loop reads CASRGGASSGNTIYF. CDR3 nucleotide sequence: TGCGCCAGCAGAGGGGGGGCGAGCTCTGGAAACACCATATATTTT.

The chain has TRBV2 and TRBJ2-7, with D maybe TRBD2 (7 bases). Germline CDR1 and CDR2: SNHLY and FYNNEI. The ends were cut back, 4 bases at V and 5 bases at J, with 18 bases in the middle. The CDR3 is 15 amino acids. CDR3 in DNA: TGTGCCAGCAGTGCGGGGGGCCCTGAAATCGACGAGCAGTACTTC. The encoded protein is CASSAGGPEIDEQYF.

V gene TRBV19 combines with J gene TRBJ2-1, with 9 bases fitting TRBD1. With V trimmed by 3 bases and J by 5 bases, 5 bases remained unmatched. This CDR3 is built from 15 residues. Germline V gene data show CDR1 as LNHDA and CDR2 as SQIVND (reference sequence). DNA for the CDR3: TGTGCCAGTAGTATTATGGGACAGGGAAACAATGAGCAGTTCTTC. Translated: CASSIMGQGNNEQFF.

The rearrangement joins TRBV7-8 to TRBJ1-6; 7 nucleotides agree with TRBD1. V lost 7 bases and J lost 10; bases outside the gene matches: 13. The germline CDR1 and CDR2 sequences are SGHVS and FQNEAQ. CDR3 length: 15 amino acids. The DNA for the CDR3 is TGTGCCAGCAACTTGGCCCGGGACAGCGTCTCACCCCTCCACTTT. This sequence encodes CASNLARDSVSPLHF.

This clone was seen only once. V gene TRBV3-1 (or the pseudogene TRBV3-2) combines with J gene TRBJ1-2, with TRBD1 as a possible D gene (6 bases). Germline V CDR1 and CDR2: LGHDT, YNNKEL (reference sequence). V lost 0 bases, J lost 4 bases, and 15 bases lay in between. The CDR3 is made up of 16 amino acids. The CDR3 spells CASSQEAGGSVYGYTF. The CDR3 DNA follows: TGTGCCAGCAGCCAAGAAGCGGGGGGCAGCGTCTATGGCTACACCTTC.

This clone was detected ten times or more. CDR3 DNA sequence: TGTGCCAGCAGTTCTGGCAGGGGTAGGTTCGGCTATGGCTACACCTTC. Encoded protein: CASSSGRGRFGYGYTF. This rearrangement joins TRBV27 to TRBJ1-2; tentatively, D is TRBD1 (6 bases). From germline, CDR1 is MNHEY and CDR2 SMNVEV (reference sequence). V was trimmed by 4 bases and J by 4 bases, leaving 19 bases between them. This CDR3 has 16 amino acids.

The chain links TRBV29-1 to TRBJ1-5; 8 positions agree with TRBD1. V was pared by 7 bases and J by 6 bases, with 8 bases of the junction left unmatched. The CDR3 sequence is 13 residues long. Germline CDR1 reads SQVTM; CDR2 reads ANQGSEA. The CDR3, as DNA: TGCAGCGCCCTAGGACAGGGAGGTCAGCCCCAGCATTTT. Translated: CSALGQGGQPQHF.

The chain uses TRBV2 and TRBJ1-6, with 10 bases matching TRBD1. Germline V CDR1 and CDR2: SNHLY, FYNNEI. J lost 6 bases, V lost 6 bases, and 5 bases had no gene match. This CDR3 spans 15 amino acids. In DNA form, the CDR3 reads TGTGCCAGCAGGGACAGGGGGATGGTTAATTCACCCCTCCACTTT. Protein product: CASRDRGMVNSPLHF.

V gene TRBV2 combines with J gene TRBJ1-3; tentatively, D is TRBD1 (5 bases). The germline gives CDR1 SNHLY, CDR2 FYNNEI. The CDR3 has 14 amino acids. Trimming pared 1 base from V and 4 bases from J, leaving 8 bases between. The CDR3 DNA reads as TGTGCCAGCAGTGAAGGACAGCCCGGAAACACCATATATTTT. This sequence encodes CASSEGQPGNTIYF.

The chain links TRBV6-5 to TRBJ2-1; no definite D call. Trimming shortened V by 6 bases and J by 5 bases, and 11 bases separated the two germline ends. The CDR3 totals 13 residues. The germline CDR1 and CDR2 sequences are MNHEY and SVGAGI. CDR3 residues: CASSRNGDNEQFF. The DNA for the CDR3 is TGTGCCAGCAGCCGGAATGGAGACAATGAGCAGTTCTTC.

There are a few counts of this clone. V usage is TRBV5-1 and J usage is TRBJ1-1; D is possibly TRBD1 (6 bases). The CDR3 has 15 amino acids. Trimming shortened V by 4 bases and J by 0 bases, and 13 bases separated the two germline ends. Germline lookup yields CDR1 SGHRS and CDR2 YFSETQ. The CDR3 nucleotides are TGCGCCAGCAGCCCCGACAGGATTATGAACACTGAAGCTTTCTTT. It encodes CASSPDRIMNTEAFF.

The chain links TRBV19 to TRBJ1-1, with no clear D. V was clipped by 3 bases and J by 6 bases, with 11 bases between them. The germline V gene encodes CDR1 LNHDA and CDR2 SQIVND (reference sequence). This CDR3 is built from 13 residues. CDR3 nucleotides: TGTGCCAGTAGTATTTCTGTTCAGGCTGAAGCTTTCTTT. This sequence encodes CASSISVQAEAFF.

The J gene is TRBJ1-6, the V gene TRBV7-6, with D perhaps TRBD1 (5 bases). The germline V gene encodes CDR1 SGHVS and CDR2 FNYEAQ. This CDR3 has 14 residues. V lost 1 base to trimming and J lost 7 bases, with 8 bases between them. DNA of the CDR3: TGTGCCAGCAGCTTAGGACAGAGCAATTCACCCCTCCACTTT. This codes for CASSLGQSNSPLHF.

The chain employs TRBV18 and TRBJ1-1; 10 positions match TRBD1. With V trimmed by 3 bases and J by 6 bases, 7 bases remained unmatched. The germline V gene has CDR1 KGHSH and CDR2 LQKENI. The CDR3 runs to 15 residues. DNA of the CDR3: TGTGCCAGCTCACCCGGGACAGGGGTTCGGGCTGAAGCTTTCTTT. Protein sequence: CASSPGTGVRAEAFF.

The V gene is TRBV7-2, the J gene TRBJ2-3, with D maybe TRBD1 (6 bases). The CDR3 runs 13 residues. The V and J ends lost 5 bases and 8 bases respectively, with 14 bases between them. CDR1 is SGHTA, CDR2 FQGNSA, per germline. CDR3 in DNA: TGTGCCAGCAGCACAGGGACGCAGGGTACGCAGTATTTT. It codes for CASSTGTQGTQYF.